Included here is one T cell receptor (beta chain) sequence, with context. Its antigen is unidentified. Sequencing of TCR beta was undertaken in CD8+ and CD4+ T cells derived from blood. The authors negatively isolated CD8+ and CD4+ T cells and FACS-enriched TEMRA cells. The CDR3 sequence is 14 residues long. V gave up 3 bases and J gave up 6 bases; unmatched junction bases: 5. Germline-derived CDR1 and CDR2 are KGHSH and LQKENI. The data stem from a study of CD8 T cells in Susac syndrome. Whole-study results and caveats: It was acknowledged in the study that the number of individuals who were included in its TCR sequencing and HLA analysis was relatively small.

RNA totalling roughly 0.45 to 1 ug underwent reverse transcription with random hexamers. Across 54 Vbeta and 13 Jbeta, immunoSEQ multiplex PCR amplified TCR beta CDR3. MiXCR was run by TCRdb on the immunoSEQ multiplex PCR reads, yielding one entry per CDR3 protein. This table has about 120,000 distinct CDR3 sequences, 94% appearing once. The origin of this receptor is a human donor in good health. Sample: CD4+ T cells from PBMCs. The V gene is TRBV18, the J gene TRBJ1-1; 9 bases map to TRBD1. The DNA for the CDR3 is TGTGCCAGCTCACCCGGGACAGGGCGTTCTGAAGCTTTCTTT. Its protein is CASSPGTGRSEAFF.